This TCR beta chain was sequenced in a study of cytomegalovirus exposure and HLA in healthy donors (dated by TCRdb to the late 2010s). In the study overall: In an earlier analysis of under 750 of the donors, approximately 260 Gb of sequence data and 95 million to 130 million unique TCR beta sequences from 150 million to 200 million T cells were reported. Rather than using new phenotypic data, the later analysis identified candidate immune exposures from TCR beta sequences and from how often those sequences occurred across donors. To decide whether each TCR beta V gene segment behaved as functional or pseudogenic, an earlier analysis of some 600 of the donors relied on high-throughput TCR beta sequencing. The number of typed donors differed by locus: about 620-630 for A, B, C, DRB1 and DQB1; approximately 520 for DQA1; about 600 for DPA1; and some 430 for DPB1. Among the roughly 400 genotyped donors, around 81% belonged to the genetic ancestry cluster associated with self-reported Caucasian donors. Roughly five DR-DQ haplotypes were treated as single units for association and clustering because of strong linkage in the cohort. A later genetic analysis used genome-wide SNP genotypes for about 60% of the roughly 670 donors, treating that subset as a discovery cohort. The study was designed to test whether signatures of past pathogen exposure could be identified by cataloging public T cell receptors. Every repertoire in the discovery cohort had been generated on one and the same sequencing platform. High-throughput TCR immunosequencing, statistical association of individual TCRs with disease status, and machine learning were combined to predict cytomegalovirus infection status. Along with the approximately 700-subject first cohort, a separate validation cohort of about 110 different subjects was used. To study patterns of TCR occurrence, a later analysis re-analyzed previously published TCR beta repertoires from around 670 donors and added high-resolution HLA genotyping. HLA typing covered class I and class II loci at four-digit resolution. Donor age, sex, ethnicity and CMV serostatus were collected together with the repertoire data. On average, roughly 240,000 unique TCR beta nucleotide sequences were sequenced per donor among some 420 genotyped donors of the cohort, with roughly 20% of those sequences being non-productive. The T cell repertoires of some 700 subjects were profiled by immunosequencing and related to cytomegalovirus serostatus. An early release that covered roughly 600 HLA-typed donors contained around 300 gigabases of sequencing data and some 87 million unique TCR sequences.

This clone was counted a single time. Its antigen target is currently unknown. No quality values exist for individual bases; no much larger clone is one base distant. Receptors were amplified or captured by the immunoSEQ multiplex PCR assay. The multiplex PCR relied on a mix of 60 forward primers for TCR Vbeta segments and 13 reverse primers for TCR Jbeta segments. A multiplex PCR assay on genomic DNA amplified the CDR3 region of rearranged TCR beta genes. The Illumina HiSeq System was used to sequence the amplified TCR beta libraries as 87-base-pair reads. Per the authors' processing: Across the roughly 600 repertoires, a later analysis counted tens of millions of unique TCR beta chains, roughly 11 million of which were shared by at least two donors. To remove PCR and sequencing errors, raw reads were error-corrected and collapsed into unique sequences using a nearest-neighbor algorithm that merged closely related sequences. CDR3 sequences were aligned to IMGT reference sequences to assign V, D and J gene segments. For a sequence to be retained, a match of at least six nucleotides was required to both a V gene segment and a J gene segment. Rearrangements were called productive when the CDR3 lacked stop codons and stayed in frame with V and J; all others were non-productive. Following IMGT convention, CDR3 was defined as the stretch from the second conserved V-encoded cysteine to the conserved J-encoded phenylalanine. The earlier analysis of about 620 of the donors excluded sequences that lacked an unambiguous match to a single V gene segment. In an earlier analysis of a few hundred of the donors, V segments were called functional above 56.7% productive rearrangements and were called segregating when the between-donor standard deviation exceeded 5%. A statistical classification framework was built to diagnose cytomegalovirus status from the catalog of TCR beta chain sequences. In a later analysis, TCR nucleotide sequences were compared against IMGT/GENE-DB human TR gene sequences so that V and J genes could be assigned. A later analysis assigned CDR3 sequences and most-parsimonious VDJ recombination scenarios with the TCRdist pipeline. In a later analysis, each TCR beta chain was defined by its CDR3 amino acid sequence together with its V-gene family, and reads lacking a unique V-gene family were excluded. A later analysis removed 500 to 650 highly shared, low-generation-probability nucleotide sequences to deal with suspected cross-contamination and a sequencing artifact. A later analysis calculated a clonal expansion index for each public chain from normalized within-repertoire ranks of inferred template counts. In a later analysis, generation probabilities were computed using a VDJ recombination model fitted to out-of-frame rearrangements, and the results were checked against IGoR. Hypergeometric tests were used in a later analysis to score TCR-TCR, TCR-HLA and TCR-CMV co-occurrence, with a repertoire-size bias correction applied to the TCR pairs. To estimate false discovery rates, a later analysis permuted the HLA or CMV assignments 20 times. In a later analysis, co-occurring TCRs were grouped using DBSCAN, with TCRdist sequence similarity added in when clustering inside HLA-allele-positive subsets. Repertoires with fewer than 30,000 or more than 120,000 public chains were left out of co-occurrence clustering, as were a handful of repertoires with anomalous nucleotide sharing. This immuneACCESS table, as held by TCRdb, lists in-frame sequences with V and J called but not all clones. Of the missing ones, under half trace to an unresolved V gene in checked studies; the others have no known cause. V, J and clone size are taken as reported in that table, and D and trimming were inferred from the DNA itself. The sample includes 110,000 to 150,000 clones, with roughly 80% observed a single time. Over 1% of the sample rests with the top ten.

Beyond this particular receptor, the publication reports: A cluster of highly shared sequence variants was judged likely to be a technical artifact of the sequencing pipeline. Three of the identified cytomegalovirus-associated TCR beta chains were confirmed in vitro to be specific for cytomegalovirus antigens. At a false discovery rate of 0.05, a later analysis linked 16,951 TCR beta sequences to specific HLA alleles. In a later genetic analysis, a missense DCLRE1C variant was associated with V-gene and J-gene trimming of TCR beta chains, and the association was replicated in an independent cohort. Most TCR sequences were observed very rarely across donors, whereas some public TCRs were present in many individuals. HLA typing was unavailable for some donors at each locus, so association tests used only the typed subset. Assigning TCR associations to individual alleles was difficult when HLA alleles, especially DR and DQ, strongly co-occurred. In a later analysis, TCR association rates were found to vary across HLA loci, with the most associated TCRs seen for DRB1 alleles and the fewest for HLA-C alleles. Several of the top co-occurrence clusters appeared to be linked to parvovirus B19, influenza, CMV and Epstein-Barr virus, according to a later analysis. In this cohort, only TCR beta chains were sequenced, and detectable features were limited by the absence of alpha or paired-chain data. According to a later genetic analysis, donors in an Asian-associated ancestry cluster had fewer N-insertions in productive TCRs than the roughly 670-donor mean. The study gave a list of roughly 150 TCR beta chains associated with cytomegalovirus. CMV serostatus was the only immune exposure information available for the cohort. Sequencing depth was assumed to be roughly uniform across donors in the presence/absence analyses, though that assumption may not hold. The authors suggested that the approach could potentially be extended to other disease states and immunological phenotypes. In an earlier analysis of 450 to 750 of the donors, most TCR beta V segments appeared in productive rearrangements about 87% or about 30% of the time, broadly matching IMGT annotations. A further reported finding was that TCR beta sequences accurately predicted the HLA-A and HLA-B alleles for most subjects in the first cohort. In a later analysis, HLA-associated TCR beta chains showed more clonal expansion and lower generation probabilities than non-associated chains that were equally common. A later analysis found that most CMV-associated TCR beta chains appeared HLA-restricted, with HLA associations seemingly driven largely by CMV exposure. Cytomegalovirus status was reported to be diagnosed by the classifier with high specificity and sensitivity in both the original and validation cohorts. Because counts were too low, roughly 18 rarely observed V segments, including chromosome 9 orphons, were left out of the earlier analysis of approximately 500 of the donors. Correlated functional status among segregating V segments might be attributable to linkage disequilibrium, but an unknown experimental factor could not be ruled out.

In total, 600 or so healthy bone marrow donors made up the cohort. All cohort members were sampled while nominally healthy, although unrecorded immune exposures were likely present. The donor was CMV seronegative and was included in the group of 352 seronegative cohort members. A peripheral blood sample was collected from each donor, and TCR beta sequencing was performed on peripheral blood mononuclear cells. The Qiagen DNeasy Blood Extraction Kit was used to extract genomic DNA from the blood cell samples. Sequencing used PBMCs. The TCR was taken from a female donor in good health and CMV-seronegative.

The CDR3 region reads CAWSVGQGGDYEQYF. The sequenced DNA is TGTGCCTGGAGTGTAGGGCAGGGGGGAGACTACGAGCAGTACTTC. The V and J segments used are TRBV30 and TRBJ2-7; possibly the D gene is TRBD1, per 7 matching bases. Trimming removed 0 bases from V and 3 bases from J, leaving 15 bases between the germline ends. From the cysteine up to the phenylalanine, the CDR3 has a length of 15 residues. Here the CDR3 DNA is all that survives: 45 bases in frame from base 1. CDR1 is given as GTSNPN and CDR2 as SVGIG, both from the germline V gene (reference sequence).